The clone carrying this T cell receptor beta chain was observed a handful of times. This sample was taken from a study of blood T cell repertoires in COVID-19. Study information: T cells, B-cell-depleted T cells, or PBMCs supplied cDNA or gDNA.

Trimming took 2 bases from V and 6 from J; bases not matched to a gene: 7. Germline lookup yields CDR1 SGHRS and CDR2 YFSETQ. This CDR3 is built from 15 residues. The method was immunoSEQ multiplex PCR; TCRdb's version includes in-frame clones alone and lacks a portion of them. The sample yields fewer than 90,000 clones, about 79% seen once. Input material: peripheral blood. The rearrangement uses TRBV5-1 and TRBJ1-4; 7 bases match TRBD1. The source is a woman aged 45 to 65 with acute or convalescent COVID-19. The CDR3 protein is CASSFAGGRDEKLFF. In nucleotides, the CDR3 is TGCGCCAGCAGCTTTGCAGGGGGGCGGGATGAAAAACTGTTTTTT.